This TCR beta chain appears in the sequencing data of a study of breast tumors, draining lymph nodes, adjacent tissues. Breast cancer patients provided tissue from their axillary draining lymph nodes. The study's findings and limits: Tumors had less TCR diversity than lymph nodes, more than nontumor tissue.

In this sample, this clonotype turned up a few times. What it binds is not known. From germline, CDR1 is MGHDK and CDR2 SYGVNS. Deletions cut 6 bases from V and 4 bases from J, with 21 bases between. The CDR3 runs 16 residues. Each CDR3 protein gets one entry after TCRdb re-called the multiplex PCR reads with MiXCR. The table lists around 170,000 distinct CDR3 sequences, approximately 30% of them singletons. The chain couples TRBV25-1 to TRBJ1-1; D might be TRBD1 (6 bases). Material for sequencing was axillary lymph node tissue. This receptor was identified in a female donor with breast cancer. Some clones in this sample may be carry-over from other donors' samples. The CDR3 sequence is CASRKTGPTRFTEAFF. In DNA form, the CDR3 reads TGTGCCAGCAGGAAAACAGGGCCGACCCGATTCACTGAAGCTTTCTTT.